The 5 T cell receptor beta chains below were found in one sample sequenced in a study of blood T cell repertoires in COVID-19. Repertoires were generated with immunoSEQ multiplex PCR, while TCRdb's copy carries only in-frame clones and drops some. The table has about 220,000 clones, over 70% seen once. Specimen: peripheral blood. The receptor source for this set is a woman between 45 and 60 years old with acute or convalescent COVID-19.

The chain uses TRBV28 and TRBJ2-7; TRBD2 matches at 9 bases. V lost 3 bases, J lost 1 base, and 7 bases stayed unmatched. CDR1 is MDHEN, CDR2 SYDVKM, per germline. The CDR3 is 16 residues long. CDR3 sequence: CASSFSLAGLSYEQYF. The CDR3, as DNA: TGTGCCAGCAGTTTCTCGCTAGCGGGGTTATCCTACGAGCAGTACTTC.

The chain has TRBV2 and TRBJ2-3; 8 nucleotides align to TRBD2. CDR1 and CDR2 (germline): SNHLY, FYNNEI. The CDR3 runs 14 residues. V lost 10 bases to trimming and J lost 3 bases; unmatched junction nucleotides: 9. The CDR3 bases are TGTGCCAACAAGCCGACTAGCGAAACAGATACGCAGTATTTT. This codes for CANKPTSETDTQYF.

V is TRBV2 and J is TRBJ1-3; 9 bases are shared with TRBD1. Trimming took 4 bases from V and 0 from J; bases not matched to a gene: 7. The CDR3 has 17 residues. The germline CDR1 and CDR2 sequences are SNHLY and FYNNEI. CDR3 DNA sequence: TGTGCCAGCAGTGCCGGGACAGGGTTGAGCTCTGGAAACACCATATATTTT. This encodes CASSAGTGLSSGNTIYF. The full variable domain, completed using reference TRBV2 and TRBJ1-3, is EPEVTQTPSHQVTQMGQEVILRCVPISNHLYFYWYRQILGQKVEFLVSFYNNEISEKSEIFDDQFSVERPDGSNFTLKIRSTKLEDSAMYFCASSAGTGLSSGNTIYFGEGSWLTVV.

The chain couples TRBV6-5 to TRBJ1-2, with 9 bases matching TRBD1. The CDR3 totals 14 residues. In germline, CDR1 is MNHEY, CDR2 SVGAGI. The junction had 2 bases not matched to a gene; V was cut back by 0 bases and J by 6 bases. The CDR3 region is CASSYSGTGHGYTF. The CDR3 coding sequence is TGTGCCAGCAGTTACTCCGGGACAGGGCATGGCTACACCTTC.

This clone was recorded only once. The chain couples TRBV6-9 to TRBJ2-7; the match to TRBD1 covers 8 bases. V shed 10 bases and J 1 base; nucleotides not matched to a gene: 9. CDR3 length: 14 residues. Germline V gene sequence: CDR1 MNHGY, CDR2 SVAAGI. DNA for the CDR3: TGTGCCACTCAGGGGGCGTTCTCTTCCTACGAGCAGTACTTC. Protein product: CATQGAFSSYEQYF.